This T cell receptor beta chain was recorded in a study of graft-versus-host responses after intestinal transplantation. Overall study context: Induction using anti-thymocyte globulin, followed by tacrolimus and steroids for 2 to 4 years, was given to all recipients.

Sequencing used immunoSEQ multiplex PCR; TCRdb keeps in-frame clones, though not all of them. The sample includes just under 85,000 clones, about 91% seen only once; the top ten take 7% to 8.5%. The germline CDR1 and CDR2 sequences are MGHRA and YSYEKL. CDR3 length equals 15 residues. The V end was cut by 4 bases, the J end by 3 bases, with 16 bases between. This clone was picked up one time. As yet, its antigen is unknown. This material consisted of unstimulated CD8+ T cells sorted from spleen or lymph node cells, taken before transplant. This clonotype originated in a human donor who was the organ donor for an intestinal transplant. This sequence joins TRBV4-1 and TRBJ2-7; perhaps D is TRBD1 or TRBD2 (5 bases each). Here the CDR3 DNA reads TGCGCCAGCAGCCCGGTTGGGGGTATTCTCTACGAGCAGTACTTC. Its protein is CASSPVGGILYEQYF.